This T cell receptor (beta chain) was identified during a study of shared clonotypes between healthy human individuals. Study-wide findings and caveats: Despite large depth, sorted-subset datasets appeared incompletely sequenced. Relative to memory subsets, naive subsets generally showed larger estimated richness.

From germline, CDR1 is GTSNPN and CDR2 SVGIG (reference sequence). The CDR3 is made up of 13 amino acids. Trimming left V 0 bases short and J 7 bases short, with 12 bases between. It was into CD45RA+ naive and CD45RA-negative memory subsets that the CD4+ cells were split. As concerns this clone: Antigen: not known.

The data were produced by immunoSEQ multiplex PCR, yet TCRdb's version contains in-frame clones alone and is incomplete. The sample consists of approximately 530,000 clones, 95% to 97% of them appearing once. J is TRBJ1-2 and V is TRBV30; possible D gene TRBD1, 6 bases. Material: naive CD4+ T cells sorted from blood. As for subset: CD45RA+ positively selected. The sequence was obtained from a woman younger than 45 in good health. The DNA for the CDR3 is TGTGCCTGGAGTGTTAGTCAAGGGGGTGGCTACACCTTC. It specifies CAWSVSQGGGYTF.